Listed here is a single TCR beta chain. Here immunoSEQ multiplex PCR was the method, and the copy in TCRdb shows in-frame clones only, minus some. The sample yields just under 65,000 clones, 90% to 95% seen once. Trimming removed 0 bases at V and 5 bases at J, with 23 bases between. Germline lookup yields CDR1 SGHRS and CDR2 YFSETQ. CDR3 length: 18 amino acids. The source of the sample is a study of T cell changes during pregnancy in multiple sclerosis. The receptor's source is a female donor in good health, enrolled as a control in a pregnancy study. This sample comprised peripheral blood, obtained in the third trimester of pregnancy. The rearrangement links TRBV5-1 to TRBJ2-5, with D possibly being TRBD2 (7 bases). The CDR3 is CASSLVPGAGAGSETQYF. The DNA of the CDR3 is TGCGCCAGCAGCTTGGTTCCTGGGGCGGGGGCGGGGTCGGAGACCCAGTACTTC.